The 14 T cell receptor beta chains below come from one sample, sequenced in a study of blood T cell repertoires in COVID-19. TCRdb keeps only in-frame clones here, not all; method: immunoSEQ multiplex PCR. In the table there are about 65,000 clones, more than 80% of which are singletons. Sequences were obtained from peripheral blood. These receptor sequences come from a man older than 75 with acute or convalescent COVID-19.

Here the CDR3 DNA reads TGTGCCAGTAGACCGGACAGGGAGGTAAATGAAAAACTGTTTTTT. Protein: CASRPDREVNEKLFF. The chain joins TRBV19 to TRBJ1-4; 8 bases are shared with TRBD1. This CDR3 has 15 amino acids. From germline, CDR1 is LNHDA and CDR2 SQIVND (reference sequence). J was trimmed by 5 bases and V by 6 bases; bases with no gene match: 8. The full variable domain, in which reference TRBV19 and TRBJ1-4 provide the parts outside the CDR3, is DGGITQSPKYLFRKEGQNVTLSCEQNLNHDAMYWYRQDPGQGLRLIYYSQIVNDFQKGDIAEGYSVSREKKESFPLTVTSAQKNPTAFYLCASRPDREVNEKLFFGSGTQLSVL.

V is TRBV6-1 and J is TRBJ1-1, with 7 bases identical to TRBD1. Trimming removed 1 base from V and 5 bases from J; junction bases left unmatched: 4. This CDR3 is 14 amino acids long. The germline V gene encodes CDR1 MNHNS and CDR2 SASEGT. The CDR3 reads CASSEGGGTTEAFF. The CDR3 DNA reads as TGTGCCAGCAGTGAAGGAGGGGGCACGACTGAAGCTTTCTTT.

The chain has TRBV4-2 and TRBJ1-5, with D possibly matching TRBD1 (5 bases). Looked up from germline, CDR1 is LGHNA and CDR2 is YNFKEQ. The CDR3 extends over 14 amino acids. V lost 4 bases to trimming and J lost 2 bases, with 9 bases between them. The CDR3 coding sequence is TGTGCCAGCAGCCCCTCACAGGGCAATCAGCCCCAGCATTTT. This encodes CASSPSQGNQPQHF.

The chain links TRBV2 to TRBJ1-1; D is possibly TRBD1 (5 bases). Between the trimmed V and J ends, which lost 5 bases and 4 bases, there was a span of 17 bases. Germline loops: CDR1 SNHLY, CDR2 FYNNEI. The CDR3 runs 15 residues. CDR3: CASSIRQSESTEAFF. CDR3 bases: TGTGCCAGCAGTATACGACAGTCTGAGAGCACTGAAGCTTTCTTT.

This clone has ten or more counts. The chain joins TRBV19 to TRBJ1-4, with a tentative D call TRBD1 (5 bases). CDR1 and CDR2 (germline): LNHDA, SQIVND (reference sequence). CDR3 length: 16 amino acids. The V and J ends lost 4 bases and 7 bases respectively, with 19 bases between them. The CDR3 DNA reads as TGTGCCAGTAGTACTGGGACGGGGGGTTTTGGTGAAAAACTGTTTTTT. This translates into CASSTGTGGFGEKLFF.

V is TRBV5-1 and J is TRBJ2-3; D might be TRBD2 (6 bases). CDR1 and CDR2 (germline): SGHRS, YFSETQ. V lost 1 base and J lost 1, with 10 bases in between. The length of the CDR3 is 15 residues. CDR3 protein: CASSLRGGGTDTQYF. The CDR3, as DNA: TGCGCCAGCAGCTTGCGGGGCGGGGGCACAGATACGCAGTATTTT.

As DNA, the CDR3 is TGTGCCAGCAGCTTGTCAGCGGACCAAGAGACCCAGTACTTC. This translates into CASSLSADQETQYF. The chain couples TRBV5-4 to TRBJ2-5; tentative D call: TRBD2 (5 bases). There are 14 residues in the CDR3. Germline CDR1 SGHNT, CDR2 YYREEE (reference sequence). Trimming removed 1 base at V and 0 bases at J, with 7 bases between.

This rearrangement joins TRBV12-3 or TRBV12-4 to TRBJ1-1, with D perhaps matching TRBD1 (6 bases). V shed 3 bases and J shed 4 bases, with 9 bases lying between them. CDR3 length: 13 amino acids. In nucleotides, the CDR3 is TGTGCCAGCAGTTTCCGGGACACCACTGAAGCTTTCTTT. Amino acids: CASSFRDTTEAFF.

The genes are TRBV3-1 (or the pseudogene TRBV3-2) and TRBJ2-5; TRBD2 matches 13 bases. CDR1 and CDR2 from the germline V gene are LGHDT and YNNKEL (reference sequence). With V trimmed by 1 base and J by 2 bases, 7 bases remained unmatched. The CDR3 totals 18 residues. This CDR3 is CASSQGLAGGGVQETQYF. The DNA for the CDR3 is TGTGCCAGCAGCCAAGGACTAGCGGGGGGAGGGGTACAAGAGACCCAGTACTTC.

The V call is TRBV6-1, the J call TRBJ1-4; D might be TRBD1 (5 bases). CDR1 is MNHNS, CDR2 SASEGT, per germline. The V end was cut by 0 bases, the J end by 0 bases, with 11 bases between. This CDR3 has 17 amino acids. The CDR3 loop reads CASSEAAGVATNEKLFF. Written as DNA, the CDR3 is TGTGCCAGCAGTGAAGCCGCGGGGGTCGCAACTAATGAAAAACTGTTTTTT.

The chain is built from TRBV19 and TRBJ2-7; 9 positions agree with TRBD2. Germline CDR1 reads LNHDA; CDR2 reads SQIVND (reference sequence). The CDR3 sequence is 15 residues long. Trimming removed 4 bases from V and 3 bases from J; junction bases left unmatched: 7. The CDR3 protein is CASSTQAGGFYEQYF. As DNA, the CDR3 is TGTGCCAGTAGTACACAAGCGGGGGGCTTCTACGAGCAGTACTTC. Full variable domain (outside the CDR3, taken from reference TRBV19 and TRBJ2-7): DGGITQSPKYLFRKEGQNVTLSCEQNLNHDAMYWYRQDPGQGLRLIYYSQIVNDFQKGDIAEGYSVSREKKESFPLTVTSAQKNPTAFYLCASSTQAGGFYEQYFGPGTRLTVT.

For the CDR3, the DNA is TGTGCCAGCAGCCAAGATGCAGGGTATAATTCACCCCTCCACTTT. It encodes CASSQDAGYNSPLHF. The chain has TRBV3-1 (or the pseudogene TRBV3-2) and TRBJ1-6, with D maybe TRBD1 (5 bases). Germline V gives CDR1 LGHDT, CDR2 YNNKEL (reference sequence). Trimming removed 0 bases at V and 4 bases at J, with 7 bases between. The CDR3 contains 15 residues.

The gene calls are TRBV2 and TRBJ2-1; TRBD2 might be the D (6 bases). The CDR3 runs to 15 residues. Trimming shortened V by 7 bases and J by 0 bases, and 13 bases separated the two germline ends. Germline CDR1 SNHLY, CDR2 FYNNEI. In nucleotides, the CDR3 is TGTGCCAGCATTGTGGACGGGAGCTCCTACAATGAGCAGTTCTTC. Protein product: CASIVDGSSYNEQFF.

This clone has just one count. The chain recombines TRBV6-5 with TRBJ1-1; D is perhaps TRBD1 (5 bases). With 0 bases removed from V and 1 base from J, the gap between germline ends came to 9 bases. CDR3 length: 15 residues. Per the germline V gene, CDR1 is MNHEY and CDR2 is SVGAGI. This CDR3 reads CASSYSLDKNTEAFF. The CDR3 nucleotides are TGTGCCAGCAGTTACTCGCTGGACAAGAACACTGAAGCTTTCTTT.